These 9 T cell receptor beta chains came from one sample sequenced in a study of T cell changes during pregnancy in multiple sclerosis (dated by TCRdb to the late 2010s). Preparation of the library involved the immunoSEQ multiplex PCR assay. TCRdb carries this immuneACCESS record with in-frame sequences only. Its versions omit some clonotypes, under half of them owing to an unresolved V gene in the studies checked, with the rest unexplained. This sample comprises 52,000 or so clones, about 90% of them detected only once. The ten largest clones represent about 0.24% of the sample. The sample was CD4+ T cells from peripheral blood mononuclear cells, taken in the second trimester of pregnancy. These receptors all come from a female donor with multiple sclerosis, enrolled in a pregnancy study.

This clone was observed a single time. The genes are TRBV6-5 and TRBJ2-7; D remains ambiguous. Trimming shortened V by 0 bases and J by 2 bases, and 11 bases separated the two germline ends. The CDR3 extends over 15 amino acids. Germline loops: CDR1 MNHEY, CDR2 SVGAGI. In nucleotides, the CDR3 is TGTGCCAGCAGTTACTCGAGGAACTATGCCTACGAGCAGTACTTC. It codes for CASSYSRNYAYEQYF.

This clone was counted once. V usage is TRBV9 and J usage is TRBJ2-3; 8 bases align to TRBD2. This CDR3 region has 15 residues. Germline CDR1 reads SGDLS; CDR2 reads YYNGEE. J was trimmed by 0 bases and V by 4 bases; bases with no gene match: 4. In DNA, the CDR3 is TGTGCCAGCAGCAGTAGCGGGGAGAGCACAGATACGCAGTATTTT. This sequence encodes CASSSSGESTDTQYF.

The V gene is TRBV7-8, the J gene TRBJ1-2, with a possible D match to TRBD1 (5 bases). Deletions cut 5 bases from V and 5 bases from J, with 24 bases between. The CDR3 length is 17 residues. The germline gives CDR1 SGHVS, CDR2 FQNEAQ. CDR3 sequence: CASSVHGGAGNPYGYTF. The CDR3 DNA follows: TGTGCCAGCAGCGTCCATGGAGGGGCAGGGAACCCTTATGGCTACACCTTC.

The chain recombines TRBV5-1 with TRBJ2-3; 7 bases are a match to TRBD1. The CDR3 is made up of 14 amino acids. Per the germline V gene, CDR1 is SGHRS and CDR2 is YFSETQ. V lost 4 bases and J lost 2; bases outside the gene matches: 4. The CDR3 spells CASSVTGLTDTQYF. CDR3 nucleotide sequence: TGCGCCAGCAGCGTGACAGGGCTCACAGATACGCAGTATTTT.

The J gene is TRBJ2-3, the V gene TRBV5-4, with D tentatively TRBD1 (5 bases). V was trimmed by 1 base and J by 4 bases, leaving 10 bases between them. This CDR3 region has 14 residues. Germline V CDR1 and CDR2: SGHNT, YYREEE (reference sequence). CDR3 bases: TGTGCCAGCAGCTTGCAGGGTGAGGCAGATACGCAGTATTTT. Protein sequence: CASSLQGEADTQYF.

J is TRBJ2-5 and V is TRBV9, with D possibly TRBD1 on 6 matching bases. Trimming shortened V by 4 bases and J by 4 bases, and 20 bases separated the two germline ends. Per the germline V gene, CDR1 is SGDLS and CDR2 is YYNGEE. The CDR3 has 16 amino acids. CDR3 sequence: CASSLGFRGGGETQYF. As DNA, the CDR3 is TGTGCCAGCAGCCTAGGGTTCAGGGGTGGTGGAGAGACCCAGTACTTC.

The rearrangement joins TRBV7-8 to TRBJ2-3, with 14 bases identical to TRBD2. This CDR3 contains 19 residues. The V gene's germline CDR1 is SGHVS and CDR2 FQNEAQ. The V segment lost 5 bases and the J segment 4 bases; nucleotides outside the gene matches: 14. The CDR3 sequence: CASSPTRLAGGRMADTQYF. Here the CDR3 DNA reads TGTGCCAGCAGCCCAACACGACTAGCGGGGGGGCGCATGGCAGATACGCAGTATTTT.

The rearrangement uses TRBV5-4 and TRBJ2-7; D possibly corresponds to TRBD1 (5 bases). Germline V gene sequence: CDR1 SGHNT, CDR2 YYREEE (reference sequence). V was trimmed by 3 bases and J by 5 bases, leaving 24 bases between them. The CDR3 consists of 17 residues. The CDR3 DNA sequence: TGTGCCAGCAGCTATAAGAGTGTGGGGCCACTTGGGGACGAGCAGTACTTC. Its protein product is CASSYKSVGPLGDEQYF. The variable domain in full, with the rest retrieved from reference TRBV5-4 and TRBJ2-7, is ETGVTQSPTHLIKTRGQQVTLRCSSQSGHNTVSWYQQALGQGPQFIFQYYREEENGRGNFPPRFSGLQFPNYSSELNVNALELDDSALYLCASSYKSVGPLGDEQYFGPGTRLTVT.

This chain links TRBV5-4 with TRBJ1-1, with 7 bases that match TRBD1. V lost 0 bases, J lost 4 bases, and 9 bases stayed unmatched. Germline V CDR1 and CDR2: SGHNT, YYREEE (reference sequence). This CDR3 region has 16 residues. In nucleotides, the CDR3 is TGTGCCAGCAGCTTGGAAGGGGGCGCGGTGGGCACTGAAGCTTTCTTT. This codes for CASSLEGGAVGTEAFF.